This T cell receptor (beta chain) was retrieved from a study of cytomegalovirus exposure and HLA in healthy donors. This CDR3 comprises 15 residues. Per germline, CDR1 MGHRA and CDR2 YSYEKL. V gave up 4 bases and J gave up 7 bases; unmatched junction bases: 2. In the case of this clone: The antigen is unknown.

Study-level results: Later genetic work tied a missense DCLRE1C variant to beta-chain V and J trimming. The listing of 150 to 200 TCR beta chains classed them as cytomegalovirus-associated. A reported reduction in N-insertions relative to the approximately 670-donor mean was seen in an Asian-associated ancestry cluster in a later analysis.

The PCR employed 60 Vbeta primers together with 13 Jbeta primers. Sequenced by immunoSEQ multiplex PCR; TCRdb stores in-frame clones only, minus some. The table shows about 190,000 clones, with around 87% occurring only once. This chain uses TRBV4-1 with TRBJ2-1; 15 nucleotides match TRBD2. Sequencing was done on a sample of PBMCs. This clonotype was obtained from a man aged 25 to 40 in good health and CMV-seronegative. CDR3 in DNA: TGCGCCAGCAGCCCAGGACTAGCGGGAGGGAATGAGCAGTTCTTC. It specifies CASSPGLAGGNEQFF.